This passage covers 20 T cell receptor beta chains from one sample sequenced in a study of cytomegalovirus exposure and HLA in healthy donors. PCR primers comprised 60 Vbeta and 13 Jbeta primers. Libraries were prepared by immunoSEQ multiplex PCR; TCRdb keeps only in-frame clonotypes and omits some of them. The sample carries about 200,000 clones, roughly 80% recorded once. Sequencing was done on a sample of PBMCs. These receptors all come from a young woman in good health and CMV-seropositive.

CDR3 in amino acids: CASSLGQGAQDTQYF. The CDR3 region has the DNA TGTGCCAGCAGCTTGGGACAGGGGGCGCAGGATACGCAGTATTTT. The chain recombines TRBV7-7 with TRBJ2-3, with 12 nucleotides matching TRBD1. This CDR3 has 15 residues. Germline values: CDR1 SSHAT, CDR2 FNYEAQ (reference sequence). The V gene end was trimmed by 3 bases and the J gene end by 6 bases; junction bases not matched to a gene: 4.

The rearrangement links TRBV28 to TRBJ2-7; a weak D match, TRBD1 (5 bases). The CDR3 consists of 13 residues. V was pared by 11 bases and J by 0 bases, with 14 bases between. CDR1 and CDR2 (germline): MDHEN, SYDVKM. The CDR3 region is CAHQGTYSYEQYF. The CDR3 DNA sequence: TGTGCCCACCAGGGCACCTACTCCTACGAGCAGTACTTC.

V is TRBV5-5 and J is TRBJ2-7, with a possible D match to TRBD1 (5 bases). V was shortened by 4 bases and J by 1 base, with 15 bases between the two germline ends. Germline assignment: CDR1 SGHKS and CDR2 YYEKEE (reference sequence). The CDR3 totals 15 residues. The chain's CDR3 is CASSRNGQGSYEQYF. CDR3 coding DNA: TGTGCCAGCAGCCGAAACGGTCAGGGATCCTACGAGCAGTACTTC.

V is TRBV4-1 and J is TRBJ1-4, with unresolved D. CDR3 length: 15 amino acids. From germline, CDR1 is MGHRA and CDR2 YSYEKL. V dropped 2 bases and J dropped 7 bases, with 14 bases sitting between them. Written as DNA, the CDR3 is TGCGCCAGCAGCCAACCGCTAGCCGTGGGTGAAAAACTGTTTTTT. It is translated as CASSQPLAVGEKLFF.

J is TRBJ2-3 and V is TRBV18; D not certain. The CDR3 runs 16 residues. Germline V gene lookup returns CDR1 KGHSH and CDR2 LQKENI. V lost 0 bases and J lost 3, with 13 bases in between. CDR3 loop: CASSPPSVLPTDTQYF. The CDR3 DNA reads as TGTGCCAGCTCACCACCATCAGTCCTCCCGACAGATACGCAGTATTTT. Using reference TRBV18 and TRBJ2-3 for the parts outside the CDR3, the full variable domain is NAGVMQNPRHLVRRRGQEARLRCSPMKGHSHVYWYRQLPEEGLKFMVYLQKENIIDESGMPKERFSAEFPKEGPSILRIQQVVRGDSAAYFCASSPPSVLPTDTQYFGPGTRLTVL.

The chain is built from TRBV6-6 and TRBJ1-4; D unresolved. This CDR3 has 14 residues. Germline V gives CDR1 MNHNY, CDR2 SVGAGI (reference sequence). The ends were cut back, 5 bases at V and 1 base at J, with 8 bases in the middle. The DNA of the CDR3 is TGTGCCAGCAGTGCACAGCTAACTAATGAAAAACTGTTTTTT. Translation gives CASSAQLTNEKLFF.

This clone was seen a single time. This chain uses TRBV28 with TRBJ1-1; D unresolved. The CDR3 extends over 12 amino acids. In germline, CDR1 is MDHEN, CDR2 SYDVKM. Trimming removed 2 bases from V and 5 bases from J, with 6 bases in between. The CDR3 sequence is CASSLTRTEAFF. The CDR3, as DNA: TGTGCCAGCAGTTTAACTAGGACTGAAGCTTTCTTT.

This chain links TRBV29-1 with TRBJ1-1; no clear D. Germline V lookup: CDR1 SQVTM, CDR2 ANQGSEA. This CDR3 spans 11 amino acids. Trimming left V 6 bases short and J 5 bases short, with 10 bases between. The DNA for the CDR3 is TGCAGCGTCCAAGAGGAGACTGAAGCTTTCTTT. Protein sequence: CSVQEETEAFF.

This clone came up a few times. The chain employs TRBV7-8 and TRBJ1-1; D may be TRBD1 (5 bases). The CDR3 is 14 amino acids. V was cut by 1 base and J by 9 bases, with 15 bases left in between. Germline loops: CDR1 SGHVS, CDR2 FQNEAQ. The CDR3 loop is CASSLETGWPKAFF. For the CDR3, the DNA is TGTGCCAGCAGCTTAGAAACAGGTTGGCCCAAAGCTTTCTTT.

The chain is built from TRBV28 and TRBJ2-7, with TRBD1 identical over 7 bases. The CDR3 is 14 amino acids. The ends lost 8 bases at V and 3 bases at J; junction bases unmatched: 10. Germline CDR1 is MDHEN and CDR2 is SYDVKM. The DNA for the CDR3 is TGTGCCAGCTGTTACAGGGGCCCCGTCTACGAGCAGTACTTC. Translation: CASCYRGPVYEQYF.

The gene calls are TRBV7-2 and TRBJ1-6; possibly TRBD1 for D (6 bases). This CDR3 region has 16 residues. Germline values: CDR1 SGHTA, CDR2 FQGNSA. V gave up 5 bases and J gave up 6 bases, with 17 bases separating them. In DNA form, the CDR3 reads TGTGCCAGCAGCCCGACCCTGACAGGTACTAATTCACCCCTCCACTTT. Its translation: CASSPTLTGTNSPLHF.

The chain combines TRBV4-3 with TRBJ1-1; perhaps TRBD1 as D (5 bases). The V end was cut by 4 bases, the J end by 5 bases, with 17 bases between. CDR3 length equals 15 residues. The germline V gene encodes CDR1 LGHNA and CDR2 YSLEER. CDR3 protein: CASSPFLDRQTEAFF. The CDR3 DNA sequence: TGCGCCAGCAGCCCCTTTTTAGACAGACAGACTGAAGCTTTCTTT.

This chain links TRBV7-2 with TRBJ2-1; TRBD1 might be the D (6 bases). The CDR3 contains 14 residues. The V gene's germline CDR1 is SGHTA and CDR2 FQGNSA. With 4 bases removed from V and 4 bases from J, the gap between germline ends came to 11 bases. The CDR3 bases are TGTGCCAGCAGCTCCGGGACACGATACAATGAGCAGTTCTTC. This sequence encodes CASSSGTRYNEQFF. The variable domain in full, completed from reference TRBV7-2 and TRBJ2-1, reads GAGVSQSPSNKVTEKGKDVELRCDPISGHTALYWYRQSLGQGLEFLIYFQGNSAPDKSGLPSDRFSAERTGGSVSTLTIQRTQQEDSAVYLCASSSGTRYNEQFFGPGTRLTVL.

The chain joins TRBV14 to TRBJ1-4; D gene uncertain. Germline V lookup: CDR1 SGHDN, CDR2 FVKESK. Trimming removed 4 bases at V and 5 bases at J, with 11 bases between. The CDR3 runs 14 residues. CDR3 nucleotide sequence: TGTGCCAGCAGCCCGGGGATCCTAAATGAAAAACTGTTTTTT. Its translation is CASSPGILNEKLFF.

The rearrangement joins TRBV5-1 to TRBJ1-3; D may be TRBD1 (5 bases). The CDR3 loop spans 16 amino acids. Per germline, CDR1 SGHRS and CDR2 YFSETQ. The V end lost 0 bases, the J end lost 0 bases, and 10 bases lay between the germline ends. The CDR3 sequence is CASSLVGLSSGNTIYF. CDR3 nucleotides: TGCGCCAGCAGCTTGGTGGGGCTCAGCTCTGGAAACACCATATATTTT.

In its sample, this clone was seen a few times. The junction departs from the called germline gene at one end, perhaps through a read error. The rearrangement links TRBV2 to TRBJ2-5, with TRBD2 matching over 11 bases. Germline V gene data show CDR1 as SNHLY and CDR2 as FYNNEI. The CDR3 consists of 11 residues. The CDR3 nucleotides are TGTGCCAGCAGAGAAAGTAGCGGGGGGGACTTC. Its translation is CASRESSGGDF.

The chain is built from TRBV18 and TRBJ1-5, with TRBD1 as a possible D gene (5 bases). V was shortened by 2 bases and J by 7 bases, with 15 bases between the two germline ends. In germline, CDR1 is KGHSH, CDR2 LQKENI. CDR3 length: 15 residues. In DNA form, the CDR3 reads TGTGCCAGCTCACCAGGACCGGGAGGGGACCAGCCCCAGCATTTT. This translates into CASSPGPGGDQPQHF.

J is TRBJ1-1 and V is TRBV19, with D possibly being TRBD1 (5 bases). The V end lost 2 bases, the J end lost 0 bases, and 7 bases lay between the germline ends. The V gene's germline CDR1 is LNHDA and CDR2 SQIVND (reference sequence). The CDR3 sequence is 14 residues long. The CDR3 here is CASSITGVNTEAFF. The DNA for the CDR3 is TGTGCCAGTAGTATAACGGGGGTGAACACTGAAGCTTTCTTT.

CDR3 region: CASHGTGGEKLFF. As DNA, the CDR3 is TGTGCCAGCCATGGGACAGGGGGTGAAAAACTGTTTTTT. This sequence joins TRBV2 and TRBJ1-4, with 11 bases matching TRBD1. CDR1 and CDR2 (germline): SNHLY, FYNNEI. V lost 8 bases to trimming and J lost 7 bases; unmatched junction nucleotides: 3. The CDR3 loop spans 13 amino acids.

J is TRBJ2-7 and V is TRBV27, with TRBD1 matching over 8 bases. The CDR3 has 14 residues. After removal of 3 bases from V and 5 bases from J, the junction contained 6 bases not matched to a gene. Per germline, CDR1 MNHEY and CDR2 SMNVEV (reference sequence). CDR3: CASSLLGQDDEQYF. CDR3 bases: TGTGCCAGCAGTTTGTTGGGACAGGATGACGAGCAGTACTTC.